Listed below are T cell receptor beta chains from one sample, sequenced in a study of T cell responses to AZD1222 COVID-19 vaccine. The protocol was immunoSEQ multiplex PCR, while the TCRdb copy is restricted to in-frame clones and leaves out a portion. The table includes approximately 77,000 clones, 80% to 95% detected once. The sequencing here drew on peripheral blood, taken 28 days after the second AZD1222 dose. All receptors come from an adult who received the AZD1222 COVID-19 vaccine. CDR3s include the opening cysteine and the closing phenylalanine or tryptophan. D genes are given only for firm matches. For some rows the clone size is stated as once, few or many, or as a class when expanded; others skip it.

NA | NA | TRBJ1-1 | TRBV10-2 | CASSLGSENTEAFF | TGCGCCAGCAGTCTCGGATCCGAGAACACTGAAGCTTTCTTT
TRBD2 | NA | TRBJ2-5 | TRBV19 | CASSTLAGGWKETQYF | TGTGCCAGTAGTACCCTAGCGGGAGGGTGGAAAGAGACCCAGTACTTC
NA | once | TRBJ2-1 | TRBV9 | CASSVDPNEQFF | TGTGCCAGCAGCGTAGACCCCAATGAGCAGTTCTTC
NA | NA | TRBJ2-2 | TRBV7-9 | CASRSDDAENTGELFF | TGTGCCAGCAGGTCGGATGACGCTGAGAACACCGGGGAGCTGTTTTTT
TRBD1 | NA | TRBJ1-1 | TRBV12-3/TRBV12-4 | CASSRTGGTEAFF | TGTGCCAGCAGTCGGACAGGGGGGACTGAAGCTTTCTTT
NA | NA | TRBJ2-2 | TRBV7-3 | CASAETGELFF | TGTGCCAGCGCGGAGACCGGGGAGCTGTTTTTT
NA | NA | TRBJ1-1 | TRBV9 | CASSPTDIFIGAFF | TGTGCCAGCAGCCCTACGGACATCTTCATTGGAGCTTTCTTT
NA | NA | TRBJ2-7 | TRBV6-2/TRBV6-3 | CASSYWRGRGSKVDEQYF | TGTGCCAGCAGTTACTGGCGAGGTCGCGGGTCTAAGGTAGACGAGCAGTACTTC
NA | NA | TRBJ1-1 | TRBV4-1 | CASRKGGGTEAFF | TGCGCCAGCAGGAAAGGGGGGGGGACTGAAGCTTTCTTT
TRBD2 | NA | TRBJ2-3 | TRBV5-1 | CASSGSGRRGGTDTQYF | TGCGCCAGCAGCGGAAGCGGGAGGCGTGGGGGCACAGATACGCAGTATTTT
NA | NA | TRBJ1-2 | TRBV5-1 | CASRPPDNNYGYTF | TGCGCCAGCAGACCCCCCGATAATAACTATGGCTACACCTTC
NA | NA | TRBJ2-7 | TRBV4-1 | CASSSDRPDRRYEQYF | TGCGCCAGCAGCTCTGACAGGCCCGACCGTCGCTACGAGCAGTACTTC
NA | NA | TRBJ2-4 | TRBV19 | CASSEGGVAKNIQYF | TGTGCCAGTAGTGAGGGGGGGGTCGCCAAAAACATTCAGTACTTC
NA | NA | TRBJ2-3 | TRBV27 | CASGRPGSADTQYF | TGTGCCAGCGGAAGACCCGGGAGCGCAGATACGCAGTATTTT
NA | NA | TRBJ2-7 | TRBV27 | CASSLSKGGYEQYF | TGTGCCAGCAGTTTATCGAAAGGGGGCTACGAGCAGTACTTC
TRBD1 | NA | TRBJ1-4 | TRBV5-6 | CASSLKTGTNEKLFF | TGTGCCAGCAGCTTGAAGACAGGGACTAATGAAAAACTGTTTTTT
NA | once | TRBJ2-3 | TRBV4-2 | CASSQPQGTQYF | TGTGCCAGCAGCCAACCACAAGGTACGCAGTATTTT
NA | NA | TRBJ1-1 | TRBV7-9 | CASSLPPGNTEAFF | TGTGCCAGCAGCCTCCCCCCGGGGAACACTGAAGCTTTCTTT
NA | NA | TRBJ1-4 | TRBV7-2 | CASRKGTENEKLFF | TGTGCCAGCAGAAAAGGGACGGAAAATGAAAAACTGTTTTTT
TRBD1 | once | TRBJ1-2 | TRBV4-3 | CASSQLQDRVLGNYGYTF | TGCGCCAGCAGCCAACTCCAGGACAGGGTCCTAGGGAACTATGGCTACACCTTC
NA | NA | TRBJ1-5 | TRBV28 | CASSLDLGTEGNQPQHF | TGTGCCAGCAGTTTGGACCTAGGGACGGAAGGCAATCAGCCCCAGCATTTT
TRBD2 | NA | TRBJ2-2 | TRBV5-1 | CASSSKTGTSRNTGELFF | TGCGCCAGCAGCTCCAAAACCGGGACTAGCAGGAACACCGGGGAGCTGTTTTTT
NA | NA | TRBJ2-1 | TRBV5-4 | CASSLVQAEQFF | TGTGCCAGCAGCTTGGTACAGGCTGAGCAGTTCTTC
TRBD1 | NA | TRBJ2-7 | TRBV6-5 | CASSGSTGIYEQYF | TGTGCCAGCAGCGGGTCGACAGGGATCTACGAGCAGTACTTC
NA | NA | TRBJ1-6 | TRBV28 | CASTYSTPKASPLHF | TGTGCCAGCACCTATAGTACCCCCAAAGCTTCACCCCTCCACTTT
NA | NA | TRBJ2-3 | TRBV30 | CAWRQGVDTQYF | TGTGCCTGGAGGCAAGGGGTGGATACGCAGTATTTT
NA | NA | TRBJ1-4 | TRBV27 | CASRRNIPTNEKLFF | TGTGCCAGCAGGCGGAACATTCCAACTAATGAAAAACTGTTTTTT
TRBD2 | NA | TRBJ2-1 | TRBV2 | CASSETTSGSYNEQFF | TGTGCCAGCAGTGAAACCACTAGCGGAAGCTACAATGAGCAGTTCTTC
TRBD2 | once | TRBJ2-1 | TRBV19 | CASSLTGGAREQFF | TGTGCCAGTAGTCTTACGGGAGGAGCGAGGGAGCAGTTCTTC